This is a list of T cell receptor beta chains from one sample in a study of regulatory T cells in long-lasting Graves disease. TCRdb itself ran the multiplex PCR reads through MiXCR, one entry per CDR3 protein. The data contain 550,000 to 700,000 distinct CDR3 sequences, about 16% of them singletons. These data also featured in a second study, about T cells in Graves' hyperthyroidism and ophthalmopathy.

Specimen: peripheral blood mononuclear cells (PBMCs), collected at new diagnosis, from a patient treated with antithyroid drugs. The receptors derive from a man aged 18 to 30 with Graves disease. Both conserved end residues are part of each CDR3. Each record gives: J gene, V gene, clone size, D gene, CDR3 DNA, CDR3 protein. D genes are given only for firm matches. The size entry is marked missing in some rows and otherwise reads once, few, many or a size class.

J gene: TRBJ2-7; V gene: TRBV3-1; clone size: few; D gene: .; CDR3 DNA: TGTGCCAGCAGCCAACCTCCGAAAGGCGAGCAGTACTTC; CDR3 protein: CASSQPPKGEQYF
J gene: TRBJ2-4; V gene: TRBV28; clone size: many; D gene: .; CDR3 DNA: TGTGCCAGCAGTTCACCCGCCAGAGCTCTAGCCAAAAACATTCAGTACTTC; CDR3 protein: CASSSPARALAKNIQYF
J gene: TRBJ1-5; V gene: TRBV20-1; clone size: .; D gene: .; CDR3 DNA: TGCAGTGCCGCAGGCTTTAGCAATCAGCCCCAGCATTTT; CDR3 protein: CSAAGFSNQPQHF
J gene: TRBJ1-1; V gene: TRBV18; clone size: many; D gene: .; CDR3 DNA: TGTGCCAGCTCACCGAACAGGAACACTGAAGCTTTCTTT; CDR3 protein: CASSPNRNTEAFF
J gene: TRBJ1-1; V gene: TRBV28; clone size: few; D gene: TRBD1; CDR3 DNA: TGTGCCAGCAGTGCCGTGGGACAGGGGGCAATAAACACTGAAGCTTTCTTT; CDR3 protein: CASSAVGQGAINTEAFF
J gene: TRBJ2-1; V gene: TRBV25-1; clone size: .; D gene: TRBD1; CDR3 DNA: TGTGCCAGCAGTGAAATGGGACAGGGACACTACAATGAGCAGTTCTTC; CDR3 protein: CASSEMGQGHYNEQFF
J gene: TRBJ2-1; V gene: TRBV13; clone size: .; D gene: .; CDR3 DNA: TGTGCCAGCAGCCATGACAGCCCCTACAATGAGCAGTTCTTC; CDR3 protein: CASSHDSPYNEQFF
J gene: TRBJ2-1; V gene: TRBV12-3/TRBV12-4; clone size: .; D gene: TRBD1; CDR3 DNA: TGTGCCAGCATGTCGGACAGGGCCATGGGAAGGCAGTTCTTC; CDR3 protein: CASMSDRAMGRQFF
J gene: TRBJ1-3; V gene: TRBV20-1; clone size: few; D gene: .; CDR3 DNA: TGCAGTGCTAGAGATCGCCAGACCGGAAACACCATATATTTT; CDR3 protein: CSARDRQTGNTIYF
J gene: TRBJ2-7; V gene: TRBV7-2; clone size: many; D gene: .; CDR3 DNA: TGTGCCAGCAGCTTAGATAGGGGGTTATCCTACGAGCAGTACTTC; CDR3 protein: CASSLDRGLSYEQYF
J gene: TRBJ2-1; V gene: TRBV9; clone size: .; D gene: .; CDR3 DNA: TGTGCCAGCAGCGTAGTAGCAGGGTACAATGAGCAGTTCTTC; CDR3 protein: CASSVVAGYNEQFF
J gene: TRBJ2-3; V gene: TRBV2; clone size: .; D gene: TRBD2; CDR3 DNA: TGTGCCAGCAGTGCAACAGGGCCGCTAGCGGGAGTAACAGATACGCAGTATTTT; CDR3 protein: CASSATGPLAGVTDTQYF
J gene: TRBJ2-7; V gene: TRBV28; clone size: many; D gene: TRBD2; CDR3 DNA: TGTGCCAGCAGTACTGACCCGGGACTAGCGGGAGAACCCTCCTACGAGCAGTACTTC; CDR3 protein: CASSTDPGLAGEPSYEQYF
J gene: TRBJ2-5; V gene: TRBV11-2; clone size: many; D gene: .; CDR3 DNA: TGTGCCAGCAGTCGTACAGGGTTGGGTGTGGAGACCCAGTACTTC; CDR3 protein: CASSRTGLGVETQYF
J gene: TRBJ2-2; V gene: TRBV5-1; clone size: many; D gene: TRBD1; CDR3 DNA: TGCGCCAGTCGGCGAGGACAGGCGAACACCGGGGAGCTGTTTTTT; CDR3 protein: CASRRGQANTGELFF
J gene: TRBJ1-1; V gene: TRBV6-1; clone size: many; D gene: TRBD1; CDR3 DNA: TGTGCCAGCAGACGGGACAGGGGGCACGCTTTCTTT; CDR3 protein: CASRRDRGHAFF
J gene: TRBJ2-5; V gene: TRBV6-1; clone size: few; D gene: .; CDR3 DNA: TGTGCCACCCGGGGGGCCGGGGCGTCGGAGACCCAGTACTTC; CDR3 protein: CATRGAGASETQYF
J gene: TRBJ2-1; V gene: TRBV18; clone size: .; D gene: .; CDR3 DNA: TGTGCCAGCTCAACGAGTAAGAGCTCCTACAATGAGCAGTTCTTC; CDR3 protein: CASSTSKSSYNEQFF
J gene: TRBJ1-4; V gene: TRBV28; clone size: many; D gene: .; CDR3 DNA: TGTGCCAGCACCCTAGACAGACGAAAACTGTTTTTT; CDR3 protein: CASTLDRRKLFF
J gene: TRBJ2-1; V gene: TRBV19; clone size: few; D gene: .; CDR3 DNA: TGTGCCAGTAGTATAGGACAGGCCTCCTACAATGAGCAGTTCTTC; CDR3 protein: CASSIGQASYNEQFF
J gene: TRBJ1-1; V gene: TRBV30; clone size: many; D gene: .; CDR3 DNA: TGTGCCTGGACCGTCGGACTTGAAGCTTTCTTT; CDR3 protein: CAWTVGLEAFF
J gene: TRBJ2-5; V gene: TRBV9; clone size: .; D gene: TRBD2; CDR3 DNA: TGTGCCAGCAGCATTAGCGGGAGTAGGGAGACCCAGTACTTC; CDR3 protein: CASSISGSRETQYF
J gene: TRBJ1-5; V gene: TRBV5-4; clone size: .; D gene: .; CDR3 DNA: TGTGCCAGCAGCGCCAGGGACCGCAATCAGCCCCAGCATTTT; CDR3 protein: CASSARDRNQPQHF
J gene: TRBJ2-1; V gene: TRBV25-1; clone size: many; D gene: TRBD2; CDR3 DNA: TGTGCCAGCACTCAGCGGGGGCGTTCGAACAATGAGCAGTTCTTC; CDR3 protein: CASTQRGRSNNEQFF
J gene: TRBJ2-5; V gene: TRBV29-1; clone size: once; D gene: .; CDR3 DNA: TGCAGCGTCACTCGGGACATCTACCAAGAGACCCAGTACTTC; CDR3 protein: CSVTRDIYQETQYF
J gene: TRBJ1-1; V gene: TRBV7-8; clone size: few; D gene: TRBD1; CDR3 DNA: TGTGCCAGCAGCATGCTGACAGGGACGAACACTGAAGCTTTCTTT; CDR3 protein: CASSMLTGTNTEAFF
J gene: TRBJ1-6; V gene: TRBV30; clone size: few; D gene: TRBD1; CDR3 DNA: TGTGCCTGGAGACCCCCAGGACAGGGGCGCAATTCACCCCTCCACTTT; CDR3 protein: CAWRPPGQGRNSPLHF
J gene: TRBJ2-1; V gene: TRBV15; clone size: .; D gene: .; CDR3 DNA: TGTGCCACCAGCAGAGATCTTCGGAATGAGCAGTTCTTC; CDR3 protein: CATSRDLRNEQFF
J gene: TRBJ1-1; V gene: TRBV3-1; clone size: few; D gene: TRBD1; CDR3 DNA: TGTGCCAGCAGCCTCTGGTCGAGGGGGCAGCTTGAAGCTTTCTTT; CDR3 protein: CASSLWSRGQLEAFF
J gene: TRBJ2-1; V gene: TRBV7-2; clone size: .; D gene: .; CDR3 DNA: TGTGCCAGCAGCCCTAGAGTACTACCTTACAATGAGCAGTTCTTC; CDR3 protein: CASSPRVLPYNEQFF
J gene: TRBJ1-2; V gene: TRBV5-1; clone size: many; D gene: .; CDR3 DNA: TGTGCCAGCAGCTTGCGTCTGGGGGCGGATGGCTACACCTTC; CDR3 protein: CASSLRLGADGYTF
J gene: TRBJ2-3; V gene: TRBV7-2; clone size: once; D gene: TRBD2; CDR3 DNA: TGTGCCAGCAGCTTAGTACCCCCCCCGTTAGCGGGAGAGGCCCAAGATACGCAGTATTTT; CDR3 protein: CASSLVPPPLAGEAQDTQYF
J gene: TRBJ2-1; V gene: TRBV11-2; clone size: many; D gene: TRBD1; CDR3 DNA: TGTGCCAGCAGCTTGGGACAGCTCAATGAGCAGTTCTTC; CDR3 protein: CASSLGQLNEQFF
J gene: TRBJ2-3; V gene: TRBV2; clone size: .; D gene: .; CDR3 DNA: TGTGCCAGCAGCTTAATTGTGGTGGGCGGAGATACGCAGTATTTT; CDR3 protein: CASSLIVVGGDTQYF
J gene: TRBJ1-5; V gene: TRBV10-3; clone size: many; D gene: .; CDR3 DNA: TGTGCCATCAGTCAGGGAATCAATCAGCCCCAGCATTTT; CDR3 protein: CAISQGINQPQHF
J gene: TRBJ2-3; V gene: TRBV29-1; clone size: many; D gene: TRBD1; CDR3 DNA: TGCAGCGCTACGGGACAGGGGATGACAGATACGCAGTATTTT; CDR3 protein: CSATGQGMTDTQYF
J gene: TRBJ2-7; V gene: TRBV30; clone size: .; D gene: .; CDR3 DNA: TGTGCCTGGAGTGTAGGGACAACCCTCCCGGAGTACTTC; CDR3 protein: CAWSVGTTLPEYF
J gene: TRBJ1-2; V gene: TRBV11-2; clone size: many; D gene: .; CDR3 DNA: TGTGCCAGCAGCTCGGGACGGATATATGGCTACACCTTC; CDR3 protein: CASSSGRIYGYTF
J gene: TRBJ2-1; V gene: TRBV7-2; clone size: .; D gene: TRBD2; CDR3 DNA: TGTGCCAGCAGCTTAGAGGCTAGCGGGAGAAATGAGCAGTTCTTC; CDR3 protein: CASSLEASGRNEQFF
J gene: TRBJ2-1; V gene: TRBV7-8; clone size: many; D gene: TRBD2; CDR3 DNA: TGTGCCAGCAGCTTTGTCAACTGGCCCGGGGCTAGCGGGAGCTCCTACAATGAGCAGTTCTTC; CDR3 protein: CASSFVNWPGASGSSYNEQFF
J gene: TRBJ1-1; V gene: TRBV20-1; clone size: .; D gene: .; CDR3 DNA: TGCAGTGCTGTGTACAGGGCGGCGACTGAAGCTTTCTTT; CDR3 protein: CSAVYRAATEAFF
J gene: TRBJ1-1; V gene: TRBV4-1; clone size: .; D gene: .; CDR3 DNA: TGCGCCAGCAGACCGGACAGCATGAACACTGAAGCTTTCTTT; CDR3 protein: CASRPDSMNTEAFF
J gene: TRBJ1-1; V gene: TRBV6-1; clone size: .; D gene: .; CDR3 DNA: TGTGCCAGCAGGGAATTGTGGTTGACTGAAGCTTTCTTT; CDR3 protein: CASRELWLTEAFF
J gene: TRBJ1-1; V gene: TRBV15; clone size: few; D gene: .; CDR3 DNA: TGTGCCACCAGCAGTCGAGGGATGAACACTGAAGCTTTCTTT; CDR3 protein: CATSSRGMNTEAFF